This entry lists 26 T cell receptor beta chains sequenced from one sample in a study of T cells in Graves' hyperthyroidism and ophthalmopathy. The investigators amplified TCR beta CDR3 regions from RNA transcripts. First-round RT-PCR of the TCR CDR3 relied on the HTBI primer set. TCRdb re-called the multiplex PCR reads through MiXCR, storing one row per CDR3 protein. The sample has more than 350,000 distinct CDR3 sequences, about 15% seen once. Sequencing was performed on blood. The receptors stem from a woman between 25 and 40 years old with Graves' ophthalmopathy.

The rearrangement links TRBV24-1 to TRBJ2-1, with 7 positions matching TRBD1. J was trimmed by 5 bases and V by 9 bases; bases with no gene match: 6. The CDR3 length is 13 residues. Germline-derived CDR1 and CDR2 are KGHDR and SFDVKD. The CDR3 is CATGRGFDNEQFF. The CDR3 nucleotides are TGTGCCACCGGCAGGGGGTTCGACAATGAGCAGTTCTTC.

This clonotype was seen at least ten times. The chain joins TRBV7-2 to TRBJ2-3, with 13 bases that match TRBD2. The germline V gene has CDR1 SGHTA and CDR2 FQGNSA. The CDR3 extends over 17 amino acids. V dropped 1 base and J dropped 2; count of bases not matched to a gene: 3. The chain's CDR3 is CASSLETSGGFTDTQYF. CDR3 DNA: TGTGCCAGCAGCTTAGAGACTAGCGGGGGGTTCACAGATACGCAGTATTTT.

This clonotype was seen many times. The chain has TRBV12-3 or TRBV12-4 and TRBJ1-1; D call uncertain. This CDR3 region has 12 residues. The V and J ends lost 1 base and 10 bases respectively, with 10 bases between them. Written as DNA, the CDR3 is TGTGCCAGCAGTTTAGGGCGGCTGAGAGCTTTCTTT. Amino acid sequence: CASSLGRLRAFF.

This CDR3 is CASSVPSGGLNTEAFF. The CDR3 DNA reads TGTGCCAGCAGCGTACCCAGCGGGGGGTTGAACACTGAAGCTTTCTTT. V gene TRBV9 combines with J gene TRBJ1-1, with D maybe TRBD1 (5 bases). The germline V and J ends were trimmed by 1 base and 0 bases, with 13 bases remaining between them. Germline V gene sequence: CDR1 SGDLS, CDR2 YYNGEE. The CDR3 extends over 16 amino acids.

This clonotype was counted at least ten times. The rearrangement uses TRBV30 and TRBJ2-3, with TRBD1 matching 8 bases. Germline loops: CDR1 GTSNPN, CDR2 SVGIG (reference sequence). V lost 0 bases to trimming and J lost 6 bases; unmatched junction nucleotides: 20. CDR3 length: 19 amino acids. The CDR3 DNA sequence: TGTGCCTGGAGTGTTATGTTATTGGTTGGGACAGGAGGATCCGATACGCAGTATTTT. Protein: CAWSVMLLVGTGGSDTQYF.

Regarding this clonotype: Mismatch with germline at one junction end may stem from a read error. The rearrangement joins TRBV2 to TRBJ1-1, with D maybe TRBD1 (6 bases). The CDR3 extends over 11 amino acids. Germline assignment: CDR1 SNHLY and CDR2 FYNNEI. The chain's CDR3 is CARQGDTGAFF. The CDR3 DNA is TGTGCCAGACAGGGTGACACTGGAGCTTTCTTT. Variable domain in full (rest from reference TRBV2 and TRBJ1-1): EPEVTQTPSHQVTQMGQEVILRCVPISNHLYFYWYRQILGQKVEFLVSFYNNEISEKSEIFDDQFSVERPDGSNFTLKIRSTKLEDSAMYFCARQGDTGAFFGQGTRLTVV.

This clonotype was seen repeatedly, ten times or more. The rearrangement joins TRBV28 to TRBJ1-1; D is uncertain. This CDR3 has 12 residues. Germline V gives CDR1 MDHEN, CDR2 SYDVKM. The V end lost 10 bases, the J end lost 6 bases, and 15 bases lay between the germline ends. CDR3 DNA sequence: TGTGCCACCATAAGAAAACCACCTGAAGCTTTCTTT. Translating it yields CATIRKPPEAFF.

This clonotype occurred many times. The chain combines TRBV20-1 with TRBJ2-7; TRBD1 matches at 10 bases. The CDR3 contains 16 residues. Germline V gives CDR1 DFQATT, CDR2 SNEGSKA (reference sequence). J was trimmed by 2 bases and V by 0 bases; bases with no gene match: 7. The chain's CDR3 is CSARDLDRGSAYEQYF. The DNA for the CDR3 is TGCAGTGCTAGAGATCTGGACAGGGGGTCTGCCTACGAGCAGTACTTC.

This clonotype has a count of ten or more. The CDR3 loop is CASLFGDRVLRSYNEQFF. The CDR3 DNA sequence: TGTGCCAGCCTTTTCGGGGACAGGGTCCTTCGCTCCTACAATGAGCAGTTCTTC. V usage is TRBV2 and J usage is TRBJ2-1, with 9 bases identical to TRBD1. The CDR3 is 18 amino acids. J gave up 0 bases and V 8 bases, and 14 bases lay outside the gene matches. In germline, CDR1 is SNHLY, CDR2 FYNNEI.

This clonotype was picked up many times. CDR3 sequence (DNA): TGTGCCAGCAGCCATAACATCATCCGCACAGATACGCAGTATTTT. Protein: CASSHNIIRTDTQYF. The rearrangement links TRBV5-8 to TRBJ2-3; the D is unclear. CDR1 and CDR2 (germline): SGHTS, YDEGEE. The CDR3 loop spans 15 amino acids. Trimming stripped 4 bases from V and 1 base from J, with 13 bases between.

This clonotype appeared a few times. The CDR3 coding sequence is TGCAGTGCTGCGGGACAGGGGAATCAGCCCCAGCATTTT. Its protein is CSAAGQGNQPQHF. The J gene is TRBJ1-5, the V gene TRBV20-1; TRBD1 matches at 10 bases. With V trimmed by 5 bases and J by 4 bases, 2 bases remained unmatched. This CDR3 has 13 amino acids. Germline V lookup: CDR1 DFQATT, CDR2 SNEGSKA (reference sequence).

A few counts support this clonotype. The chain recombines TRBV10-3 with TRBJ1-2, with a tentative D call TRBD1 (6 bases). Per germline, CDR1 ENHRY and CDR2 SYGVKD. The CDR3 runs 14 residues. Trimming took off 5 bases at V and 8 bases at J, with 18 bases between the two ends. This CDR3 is CAISFVQGQRGYTF. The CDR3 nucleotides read TGTGCCATCAGTTTTGTACAGGGCCAGCGGGGCTACACCTTC.

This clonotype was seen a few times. The CDR3 DNA follows: TGTGCCACCAGTGATTTGAGTCTAGCGGGGACCGGGGAGCTGTTTTTT. Amino acids: CATSDLSLAGTGELFF. This chain connects TRBV24-1 to TRBJ2-2, with 9 bases fitting TRBD2. This CDR3 comprises 16 residues. V dropped 0 bases and J dropped 5; count of bases not matched to a gene: 3. The germline CDR1 and CDR2 sequences are KGHDR and SFDVKD.

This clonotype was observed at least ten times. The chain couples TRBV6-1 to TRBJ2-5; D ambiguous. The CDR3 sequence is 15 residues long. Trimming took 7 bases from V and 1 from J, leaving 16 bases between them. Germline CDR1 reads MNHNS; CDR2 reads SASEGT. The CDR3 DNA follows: TGTGCCAGCACTGTCGAGATTGGGTTCCAAGAGACCCAGTACTTC. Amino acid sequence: CASTVEIGFQETQYF.

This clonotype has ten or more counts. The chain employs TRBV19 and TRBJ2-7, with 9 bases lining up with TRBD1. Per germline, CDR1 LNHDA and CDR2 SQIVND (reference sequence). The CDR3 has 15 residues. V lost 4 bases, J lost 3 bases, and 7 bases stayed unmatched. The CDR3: CASSTPGQGVYEQYF. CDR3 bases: TGTGCCAGTAGTACTCCGGGACAGGGTGTCTACGAGCAGTACTTC. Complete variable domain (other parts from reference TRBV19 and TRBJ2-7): DGGITQSPKYLFRKEGQNVTLSCEQNLNHDAMYWYRQDPGQGLRLIYYSQIVNDFQKGDIAEGYSVSREKKESFPLTVTSAQKNPTAFYLCASSTPGQGVYEQYFGPGTRLTVT.

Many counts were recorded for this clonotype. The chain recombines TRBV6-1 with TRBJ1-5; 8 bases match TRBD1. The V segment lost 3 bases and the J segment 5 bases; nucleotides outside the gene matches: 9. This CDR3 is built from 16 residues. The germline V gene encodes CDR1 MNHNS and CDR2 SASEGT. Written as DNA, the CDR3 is TGTGCCAGCAGTGAGGACAGGGACAGCCTAGATCAGCCCCAGCATTTT. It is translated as CASSEDRDSLDQPQHF.

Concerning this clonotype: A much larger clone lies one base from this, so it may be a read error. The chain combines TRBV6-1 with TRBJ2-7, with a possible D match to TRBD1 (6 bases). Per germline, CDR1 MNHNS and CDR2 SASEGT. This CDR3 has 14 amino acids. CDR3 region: CTSSRSGQGYEQYF. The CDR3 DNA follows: TGTACCAGCAGTAGATCGGGACAAGGCTACGAGCAGTACTTC.

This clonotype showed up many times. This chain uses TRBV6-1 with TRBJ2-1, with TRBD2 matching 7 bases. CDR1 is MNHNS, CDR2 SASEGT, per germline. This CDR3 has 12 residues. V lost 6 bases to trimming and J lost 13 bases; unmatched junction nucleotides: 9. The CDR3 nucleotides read TGTGCCAGCAGGCGCCCGGGGGGATCACAGTTCTTC. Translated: CASRRPGGSQFF.

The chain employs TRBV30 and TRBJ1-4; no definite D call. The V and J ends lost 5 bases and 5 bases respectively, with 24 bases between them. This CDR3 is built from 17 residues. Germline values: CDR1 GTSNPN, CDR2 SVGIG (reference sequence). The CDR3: CAWGVIRRGGENEKLFF. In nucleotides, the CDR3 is TGTGCCTGGGGGGTCATTAGGCGTGGAGGAGAAAATGAAAAACTGTTTTTT. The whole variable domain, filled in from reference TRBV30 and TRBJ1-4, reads SQTIHQWPATLVQPVGSPLSLECTVEGTSNPNLYWYRQAAGRGLQLLFYSVGIGQISSEVPQNLSASRPQDRQFILSSKKLLLSDSGFYLCAWGVIRRGGENEKLFFGSGTQLSVL.

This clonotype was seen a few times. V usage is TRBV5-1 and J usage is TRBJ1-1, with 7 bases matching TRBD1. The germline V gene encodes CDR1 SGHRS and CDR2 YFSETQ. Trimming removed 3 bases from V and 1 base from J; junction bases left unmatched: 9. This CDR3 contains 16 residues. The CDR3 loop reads CASSSGQRTGNTEAFF. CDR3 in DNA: TGCGCCAGCAGCTCAGGCCAAAGGACAGGGAACACTGAAGCTTTCTTT.

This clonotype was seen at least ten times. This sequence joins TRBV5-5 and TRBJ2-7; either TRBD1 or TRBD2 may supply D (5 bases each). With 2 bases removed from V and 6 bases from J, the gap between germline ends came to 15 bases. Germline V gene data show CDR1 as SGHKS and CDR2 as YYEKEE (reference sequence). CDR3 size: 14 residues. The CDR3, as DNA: TGTGCCAGCAGCTTCTCAGGGACGCCTACCGAGCAGTACTTC. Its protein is CASSFSGTPTEQYF.

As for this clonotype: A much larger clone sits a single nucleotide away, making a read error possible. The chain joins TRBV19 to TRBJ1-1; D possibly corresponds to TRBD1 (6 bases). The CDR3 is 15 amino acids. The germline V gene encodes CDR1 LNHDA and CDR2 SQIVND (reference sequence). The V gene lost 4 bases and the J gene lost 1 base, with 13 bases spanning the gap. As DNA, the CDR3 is TGTGCCAGTAGTACCCAGGGGAATGCGAACACTGAAGCTTTCTTT. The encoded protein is CASSTQGNANTEAFF.

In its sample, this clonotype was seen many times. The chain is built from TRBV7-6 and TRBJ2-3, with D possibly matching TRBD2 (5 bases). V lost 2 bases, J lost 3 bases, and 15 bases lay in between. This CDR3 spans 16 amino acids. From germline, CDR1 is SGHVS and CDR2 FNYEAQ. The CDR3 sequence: CASSLSWASNTDTQYF. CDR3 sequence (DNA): TGTGCCAGCAGCTTAAGCTGGGCTAGCAATACAGATACGCAGTATTTT.

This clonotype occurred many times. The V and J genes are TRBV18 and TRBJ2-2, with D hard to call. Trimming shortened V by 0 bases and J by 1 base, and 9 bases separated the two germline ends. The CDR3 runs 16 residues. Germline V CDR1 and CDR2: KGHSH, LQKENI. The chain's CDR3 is CASSPPTGVNTGELFF. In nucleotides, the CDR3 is TGTGCCAGCTCACCACCGACTGGAGTGAACACCGGGGAGCTGTTTTTT.

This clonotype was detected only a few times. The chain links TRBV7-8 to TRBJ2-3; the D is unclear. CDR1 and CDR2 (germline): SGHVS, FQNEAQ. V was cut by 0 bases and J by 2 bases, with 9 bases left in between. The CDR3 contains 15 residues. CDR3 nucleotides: TGTGCCAGCAGCTTAGCCTTCGGTACCACAGATACGCAGTATTTT. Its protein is CASSLAFGTTDTQYF.

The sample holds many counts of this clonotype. The CDR3 region is CASSWDSGKNIQYF. The DNA for the CDR3 is TGTGCCAGCAGTTGGGACAGCGGCAAAAACATTCAGTACTTC. The chain uses TRBV12-3 or TRBV12-4 and TRBJ2-4, with 7 positions matching TRBD1. Trimming removed 4 bases from V and 3 bases from J; junction bases left unmatched: 3. The CDR3 is 14 amino acids.